Listed below are T cell receptor beta chains from one sample, sequenced in a study of T cell responses to AZD1222 COVID-19 vaccine. Profiling relied on immunoSEQ multiplex PCR, and the TCRdb table lists in-frame clones only, not all of them. This table holds hundreds of thousands of clones, about 93% found once. The input for sequencing was peripheral blood, taken on day 0 of MenACWY control vaccination. The receptors were gathered from an adult in good health. CDR3s include the opening cysteine and the closing phenylalanine or tryptophan. The D gene is left open where the match is weak. The size field is filled for only some rows; it gives once, few, many or a size class.

v_call	clone_size	d_call	j_call	cdr3_aa
TRBV3-1/TRBV3-2	.	TRBD1	TRBJ2-2	CASSPGQGTGELFF
TRBV5-6	.	TRBD1	TRBJ1-4	CASSSGTASSTNEKLFF
TRBV29-1	.	TRBD1	TRBJ1-2	CSVDSGQVIRGYTF
TRBV6-5	.	TRBD1	TRBJ1-6	CASRLQGTNSPLHF
TRBV3-1/TRBV3-2	.	TRBD1	TRBJ1-3	CASSPTGATGNTIYF
TRBV6-5	.	.	TRBJ1-2	CASSYKRAGGYGYTF
TRBV12-3/TRBV12-4	.	.	TRBJ1-1	CASRNREGTEAFF
TRBV5-6	.	.	TRBJ1-6	CASSGGRAAYNSPLHF
TRBV2	.	.	TRBJ1-2	CASSENGMGSYGYTF
TRBV10-3	.	.	TRBJ2-4	CAISESANRAKNIQYF
TRBV6-1	.	.	TRBJ1-1	CASSEASGVYAFF
TRBV12-3/TRBV12-4	.	.	TRBJ2-5	CASSPSVQETQYF
TRBV2	.	.	TRBJ1-2	CASGRDNSIVLGYTF
TRBV30	.	.	TRBJ1-6	CAWSVGGSSYNSPLHF
TRBV6-1	.	.	TRBJ1-2	CASSEEGRNGYTF
TRBV4-3	.	.	TRBJ1-1	CASSQGEGRNTEAFF
TRBV3-1/TRBV3-2	.	.	TRBJ1-2	CASSLPGVHGYTF
TRBV5-3	.	.	TRBJ1-5	CARRSDRGNQPQHF
TRBV20-1	.	TRBD1	TRBJ2-7	CSAPTGRGQYF
TRBV5-4	.	TRBD1	TRBJ1-4	CASSRTGTGSLDSNEKLFF
TRBV5-1	.	TRBD1	TRBJ2-1	CASSFYRGQHNEQFF
TRBV19	.	TRBD1	TRBJ2-1	CASSISTGGYNEQFF
TRBV19	.	TRBD1	TRBJ1-2	CASSTITGEYGYTF
TRBV19	.	TRBD1	TRBJ1-4	CASKRTGDATNEKLFF
TRBV19	.	.	TRBJ1-3	CASSGTSGNTIYF
TRBV6-5	.	TRBD1	TRBJ1-2	CASRVPGQGIYGYTF
TRBV15	.	TRBD2	TRBJ2-1	CATSVTSGAYSSYNEQFF
TRBV30	.	.	TRBJ1-2	CAWRSTQWINYGYTF
TRBV25-1	once	TRBD1	TRBJ2-7	CASSLQAGTGPREQYF
TRBV5-1	.	TRBD1	TRBJ1-2	CASRLVPGQGVYGYTF
TRBV11-3	.	.	TRBJ1-1	CASSSTSQGSEAFF
TRBV6-5	.	TRBD1	TRBJ1-1	CASSYRGQTEAFF
TRBV15	once	.	TRBJ1-5	CATSNGTHSNQPQHF
TRBV24-1	.	.	TRBJ1-5	CATGQYSNQPQHF
TRBV28	.	.	TRBJ2-1	CASSLRLARYEQFF
TRBV3-1/TRBV3-2	once	.	TRBJ1-6	CASSQVQGNSPLHF
TRBV5-1	once	.	TRBJ2-5	CASSLGVARETQYF
TRBV13	.	TRBD1	TRBJ1-6	CASSYDRGINSPLHF
TRBV19	once	.	TRBJ1-4	CASSSGRATNEKLFF
TRBV5-4	.	.	TRBJ1-6	CASSLASSYNSPLHF
TRBV5-8	.	.	TRBJ2-2	CASSLASGYTGELFF
TRBV6-5	.	.	TRBJ1-4	CASSTTKTGVKLFF